The clone carrying this TCR beta chain was recorded at least ten times. Its target is unknown. CDR1 and CDR2 (germline): SGHAT, FQNNGV. The CDR3 loop spans 14 amino acids. Germline trimming cut 1 base from V and 5 bases from J; bases unmatched to any gene: 3. This sample is drawn from a study of T cell repertoires in cytomegalovirus infection. As for the study in general: Matching HLA type, along with CMV infection, was indicated by public TCR beta signatures.

Study findings and constraints: Cumulative frequency of public TCR beta families picked out carriers of CMV plus the relevant HLA.

TCRdb re-called the reads with MiXCR, one entry per CDR3 protein. The table lists around 800,000 distinct CDR3 sequences, about 30% of them singletons, with around 12% in the top ten. The sequence was collected from a human donor in good health (CMV status not recorded). Some clones in this sample may be carry-over from other donors' samples. This specimen consisted of cultured CD8+ T cells from PBMCs, obtained from culture after CMV antigen stimulation. The rearrangement links TRBV11-2 to TRBJ2-5; 8 bases align to TRBD2. The CDR3 coding sequence is TGTGCCAGCAGCTTAGTAGCGGGGAAGGAGACCCAGTACTTC. This gives the protein CASSLVAGKETQYF.